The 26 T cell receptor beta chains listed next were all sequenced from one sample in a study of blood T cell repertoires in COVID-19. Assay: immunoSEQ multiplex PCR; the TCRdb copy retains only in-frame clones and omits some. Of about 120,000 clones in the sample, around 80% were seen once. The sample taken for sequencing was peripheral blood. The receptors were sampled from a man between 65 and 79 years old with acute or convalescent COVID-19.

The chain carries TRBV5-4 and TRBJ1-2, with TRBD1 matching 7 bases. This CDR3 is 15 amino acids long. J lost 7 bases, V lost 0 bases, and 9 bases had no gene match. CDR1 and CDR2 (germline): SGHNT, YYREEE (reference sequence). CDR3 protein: CASSLDLTGSSGYTF. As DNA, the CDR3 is TGTGCCAGCAGCTTGGACCTGACAGGGTCCTCTGGCTACACCTTC. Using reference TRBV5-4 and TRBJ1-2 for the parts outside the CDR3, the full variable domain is ETGVTQSPTHLIKTRGQQVTLRCSSQSGHNTVSWYQQALGQGPQFIFQYYREEENGRGNFPPRFSGLQFPNYSSELNVNALELDDSALYLCASSLDLTGSSGYTFGSGTRLTVV.

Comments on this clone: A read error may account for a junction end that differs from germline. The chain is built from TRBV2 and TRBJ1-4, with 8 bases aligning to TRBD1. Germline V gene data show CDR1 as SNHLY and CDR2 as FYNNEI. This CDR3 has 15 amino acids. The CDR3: CASSEWTGSNEKLFF. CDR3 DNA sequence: TGTGCCAGCAGTGAATGGACAGGGTCTAACGAAAAACTGTTTTTT.

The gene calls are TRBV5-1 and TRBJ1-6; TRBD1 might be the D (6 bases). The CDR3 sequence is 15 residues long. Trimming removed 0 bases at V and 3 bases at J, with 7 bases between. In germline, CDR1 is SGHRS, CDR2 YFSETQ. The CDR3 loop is CASSLEGGYNSPLHF. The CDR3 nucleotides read TGCGCCAGCAGCTTGGAAGGGGGCTATAATTCACCCCTCCACTTT.

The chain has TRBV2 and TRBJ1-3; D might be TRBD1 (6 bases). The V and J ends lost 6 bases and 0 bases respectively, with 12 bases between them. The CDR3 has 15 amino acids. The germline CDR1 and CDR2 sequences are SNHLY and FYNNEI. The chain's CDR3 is CASRGQILSGNTIYF. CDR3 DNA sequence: TGTGCCAGCAGAGGACAGATCCTCTCTGGAAACACCATATATTTT. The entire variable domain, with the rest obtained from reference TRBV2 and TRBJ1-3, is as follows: EPEVTQTPSHQVTQMGQEVILRCVPISNHLYFYWYRQILGQKVEFLVSFYNNEISEKSEIFDDQFSVERPDGSNFTLKIRSTKLEDSAMYFCASRGQILSGNTIYFGEGSWLTVV.

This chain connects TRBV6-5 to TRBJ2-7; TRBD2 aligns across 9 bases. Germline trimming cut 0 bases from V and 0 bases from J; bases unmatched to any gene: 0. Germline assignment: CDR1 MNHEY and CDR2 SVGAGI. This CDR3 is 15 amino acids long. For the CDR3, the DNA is TGTGCCAGCAGTTACTCAGCGGGGGGCTCCTACGAGCAGTACTTC. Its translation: CASSYSAGGSYEQYF.

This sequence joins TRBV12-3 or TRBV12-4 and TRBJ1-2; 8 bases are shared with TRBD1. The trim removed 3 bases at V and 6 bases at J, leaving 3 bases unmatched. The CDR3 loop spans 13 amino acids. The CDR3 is CASSFRTGHGYTF. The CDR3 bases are TGTGCCAGCAGTTTCAGGACAGGGCATGGCTACACCTTC.

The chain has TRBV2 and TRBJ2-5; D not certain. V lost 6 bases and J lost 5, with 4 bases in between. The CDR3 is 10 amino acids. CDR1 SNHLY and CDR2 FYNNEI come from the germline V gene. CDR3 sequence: CASRAETQYF. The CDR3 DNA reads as TGTGCCAGCAGGGCTGAGACCCAGTACTTC.

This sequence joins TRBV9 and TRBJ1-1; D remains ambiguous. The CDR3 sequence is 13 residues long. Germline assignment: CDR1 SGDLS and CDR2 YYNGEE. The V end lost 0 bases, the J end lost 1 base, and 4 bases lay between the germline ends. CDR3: CASSVAGNTEAFF. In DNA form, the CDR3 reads TGTGCCAGCAGCGTAGCCGGGAACACTGAAGCTTTCTTT.

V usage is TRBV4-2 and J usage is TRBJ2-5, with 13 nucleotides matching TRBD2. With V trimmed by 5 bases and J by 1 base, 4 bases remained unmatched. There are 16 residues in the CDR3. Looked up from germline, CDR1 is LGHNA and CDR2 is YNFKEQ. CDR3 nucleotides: TGTGCCAGCAGCTTGACTAGCGGGAGGCCCCAAGAGACCCAGTACTTC. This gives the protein CASSLTSGRPQETQYF.

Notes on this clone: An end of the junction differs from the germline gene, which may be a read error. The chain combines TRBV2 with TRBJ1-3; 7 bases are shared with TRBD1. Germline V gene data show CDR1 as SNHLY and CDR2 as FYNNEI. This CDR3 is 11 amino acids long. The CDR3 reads CASRIGGTEDF. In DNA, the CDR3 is TGTGCCAGCCGAATTGGGGGGACAGAAGATTTT. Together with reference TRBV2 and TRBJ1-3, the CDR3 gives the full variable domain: EPEVTQTPSHQVTQMGQEVILRCVPISNHLYFYWYRQILGQKVEFLVSFYNNEISEKSEIFDDQFSVERPDGSNFTLKIRSTKLEDSAMYFCASRIGGTEDFGEGSWLTVV.

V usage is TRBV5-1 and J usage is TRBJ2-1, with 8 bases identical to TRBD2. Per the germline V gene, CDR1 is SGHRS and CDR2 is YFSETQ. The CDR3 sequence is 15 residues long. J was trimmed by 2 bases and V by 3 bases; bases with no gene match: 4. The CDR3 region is CASSSASGPYNEQFF. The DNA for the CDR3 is TGCGCCAGCAGCTCCGCTAGCGGGCCCTACAATGAGCAGTTCTTC.

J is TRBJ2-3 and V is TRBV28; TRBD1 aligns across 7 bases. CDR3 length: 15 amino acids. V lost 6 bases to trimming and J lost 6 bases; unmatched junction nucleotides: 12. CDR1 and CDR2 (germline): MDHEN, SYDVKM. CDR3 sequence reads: CASSPGRGFMDTQYF. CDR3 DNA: TGTGCCAGCAGCCCGGGCAGGGGGTTTATGGATACGCAGTATTTT.

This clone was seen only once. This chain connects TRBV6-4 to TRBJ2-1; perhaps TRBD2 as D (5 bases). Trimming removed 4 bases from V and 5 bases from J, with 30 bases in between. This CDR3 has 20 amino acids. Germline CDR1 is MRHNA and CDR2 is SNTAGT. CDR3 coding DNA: TGTGCCAGCAGTGGTCCCATCCGAGGCAGTCAGGACTCCACCGACAATGAGCAGTTCTTC. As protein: CASSGPIRGSQDSTDNEQFF.

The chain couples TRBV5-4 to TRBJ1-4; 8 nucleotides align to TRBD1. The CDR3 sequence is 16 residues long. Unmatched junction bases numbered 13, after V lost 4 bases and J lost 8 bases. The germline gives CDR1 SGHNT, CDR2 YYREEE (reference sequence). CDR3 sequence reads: CASSLQGGLSGEKLFF. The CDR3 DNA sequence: TGTGCCAGCAGCCTACAGGGGGGTCTAAGTGGCGAAAAACTGTTTTTT.

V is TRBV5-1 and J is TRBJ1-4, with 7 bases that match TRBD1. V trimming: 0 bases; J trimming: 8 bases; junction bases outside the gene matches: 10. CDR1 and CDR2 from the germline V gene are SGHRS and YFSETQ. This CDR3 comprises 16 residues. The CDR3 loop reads CASSLGARGRREKLFF. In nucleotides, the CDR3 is TGCGCCAGCAGCTTGGGAGCGAGGGGGCGCCGAGAAAAACTGTTTTTT.

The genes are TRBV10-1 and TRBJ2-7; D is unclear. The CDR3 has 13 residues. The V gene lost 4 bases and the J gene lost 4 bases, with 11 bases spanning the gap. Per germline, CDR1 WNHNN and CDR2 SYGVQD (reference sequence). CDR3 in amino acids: CASSGGESYEQYF. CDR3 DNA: TGCGCCAGCAGTGGTGGAGAGTCATACGAGCAGTACTTC.

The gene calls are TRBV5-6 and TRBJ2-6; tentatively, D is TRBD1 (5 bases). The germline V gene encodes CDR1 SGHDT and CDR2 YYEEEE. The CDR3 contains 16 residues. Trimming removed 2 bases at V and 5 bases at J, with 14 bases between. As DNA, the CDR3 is TGTGCCAGCAGCTTTGGGGCCCGCACTCGGGCCAACGTCCTGACTTTC. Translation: CASSFGARTRANVLTF.

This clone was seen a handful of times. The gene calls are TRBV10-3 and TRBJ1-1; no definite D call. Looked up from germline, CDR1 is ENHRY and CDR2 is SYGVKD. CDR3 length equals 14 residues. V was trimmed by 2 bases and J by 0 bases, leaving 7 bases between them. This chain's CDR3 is CAISEREMNTEAFF. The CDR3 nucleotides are TGTGCCATCAGTGAGAGGGAGATGAACACTGAAGCTTTCTTT.

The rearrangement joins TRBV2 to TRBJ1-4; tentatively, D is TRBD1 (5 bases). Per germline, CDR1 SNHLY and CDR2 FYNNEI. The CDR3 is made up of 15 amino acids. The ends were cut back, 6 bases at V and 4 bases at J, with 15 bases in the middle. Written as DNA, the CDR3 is TGTGCCAGCAGCAAGGAGGGGCAGGTTAATGAAAAACTGTTTTTT. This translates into CASSKEGQVNEKLFF.

The CDR3 region has the DNA TGTGCCAGCAGTGAAGTGGGGCTGGCTAATGAAAAACTGTTTTTT. Its translation: CASSEVGLANEKLFF. The chain recombines TRBV2 with TRBJ1-4; D is perhaps TRBD1 (5 bases). Trimming stripped 1 base from V and 3 bases from J, with 9 bases between. This CDR3 comprises 15 residues. The germline V gene encodes CDR1 SNHLY and CDR2 FYNNEI. Together with reference TRBV2 and TRBJ1-4, the CDR3 gives the full variable domain: EPEVTQTPSHQVTQMGQEVILRCVPISNHLYFYWYRQILGQKVEFLVSFYNNEISEKSEIFDDQFSVERPDGSNFTLKIRSTKLEDSAMYFCASSEVGLANEKLFFGSGTQLSVL.

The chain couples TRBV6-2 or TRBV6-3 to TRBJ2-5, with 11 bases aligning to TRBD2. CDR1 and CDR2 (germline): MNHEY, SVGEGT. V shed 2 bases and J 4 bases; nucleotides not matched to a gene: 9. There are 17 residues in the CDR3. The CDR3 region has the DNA TGTGCCAGCAGTTACCCCATAGCGGGGGGGCGACGAGAGACCCAGTACTTC. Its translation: CASSYPIAGGRRETQYF.

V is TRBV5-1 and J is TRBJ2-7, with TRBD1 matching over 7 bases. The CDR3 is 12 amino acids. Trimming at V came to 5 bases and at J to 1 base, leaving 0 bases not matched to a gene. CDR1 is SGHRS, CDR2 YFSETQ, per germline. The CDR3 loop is CASRTGSYEQYF. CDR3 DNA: TGCGCCAGCAGGACAGGGTCCTACGAGCAGTACTTC. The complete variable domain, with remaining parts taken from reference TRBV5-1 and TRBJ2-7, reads KAGVTQTPRYLIKTRGQQVTLSCSPISGHRSVSWYQQTPGQGLQFLFEYFSETQRNKGNFPGRFSGRQFSNSRSEMNVSTLELGDSALYLCASRTGSYEQYFGPGTRLTVT.

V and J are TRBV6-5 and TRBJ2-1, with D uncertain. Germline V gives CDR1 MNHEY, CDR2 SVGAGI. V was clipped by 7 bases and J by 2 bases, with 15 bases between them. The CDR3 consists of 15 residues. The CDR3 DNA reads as TGTGCCAGCAACCGAGTATTTTACCCCTACAATGAGCAGTTCTTC. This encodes CASNRVFYPYNEQFF.

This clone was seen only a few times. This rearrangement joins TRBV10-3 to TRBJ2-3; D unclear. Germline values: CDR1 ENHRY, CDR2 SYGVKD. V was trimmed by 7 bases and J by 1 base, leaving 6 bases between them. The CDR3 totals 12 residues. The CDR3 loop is CAITEGTDTQYF. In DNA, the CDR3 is TGTGCCATCACCGAGGGCACAGATACGCAGTATTTT.

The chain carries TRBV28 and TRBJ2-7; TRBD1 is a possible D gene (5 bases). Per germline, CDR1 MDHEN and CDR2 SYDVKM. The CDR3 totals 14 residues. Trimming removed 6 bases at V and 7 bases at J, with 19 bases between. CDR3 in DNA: TGTGCCAGCAGACCCCCGACAGCGTCGCGAGAGCAGTACTTC. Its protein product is CASRPPTASREQYF. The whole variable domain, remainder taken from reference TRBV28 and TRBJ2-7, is DVKVTQSSRYLVKRTGEKVFLECVQDMDHENMFWYRQDPGLGLRLIYFSYDVKMKEKGDIPEGYSVSREKKERFSLILESASTNQTSMYLCASRPPTASREQYFGPGTRLTVT.

The CDR3, as DNA: TGCGCCAGCAGCCCCACCGGACAGGGGGAATATGGCTACACCTTC. This gives the protein CASSPTGQGEYGYTF. The rearrangement joins TRBV5-1 to TRBJ1-2; 10 bases are shared with TRBD1. Germline V gene sequence: CDR1 SGHRS, CDR2 YFSETQ. J gave up 5 bases and V 4 bases, and 8 bases lay outside the gene matches. This CDR3 region has 15 residues.